This T cell receptor (beta chain) comes out of a study of T cell changes during pregnancy in multiple sclerosis (dated by TCRdb to 2018 to 2020). Notes on the research overall: Changes in the T cell repertoire over the course of pregnancy were examined in this study in women with multiple sclerosis.

CDR3 length: 13 amino acids, cysteine to phenylalanine. The sequence is cut down to CDR3 DNA, 39 bases in frame from base 1. V is reduced by 1 base and J by 8 bases, leaving a spacing of 9 bases between them. CDR1 and CDR2 were assigned from the germline V gene as SGHTA and FQGNSA. As concerns this clone: Its antigen remains unidentified. One base away there is no much larger clone; base qualities are not given.

The library came from the immunoSEQ multiplex PCR assay. TCRdb took over this immuneACCESS table, retaining in-frame rearrangements with V and J assigned. Such tables are incomplete; in checked studies, under half of the missing clones stem from an unresolved V gene, and the remainder is unexplained. A total of 75,000 to 90,000 clones appear in this sample, over 80% of them only once. Around 3.3% of the sample rests with the top ten. The material sequenced was PBMCs, taken in the first trimester of pregnancy. The chain joins TRBV7-2 to TRBJ2-1; there is no confident call for the D gene. This receptor was identified in a female donor in good health, serving as a control in a pregnancy study. Some clones in this sample may be carry-over from other donors' samples. The CDR3 protein is CASSLVRFYEQFF. The nucleotide sequence reads as follows: TGTGCCAGCAGCTTAGTACGGTTTTATGAGCAGTTCTTC. When the CDR3 is completed using the reference TRBV7-2 and TRBJ2-1 genes on either side, the full variable domain is GAGVSQSPSNKVTEKGKDVELRCDPISGHTALYWYRQSLGQGLEFLIYFQGNSAPDKSGLPSDRFSAERTGGSVSTLTIQRTQQEDSAVYLCASSLVRFYEQFFGPGTRLTVL.